These 10 T cell receptor beta chains share one sample of origin, sequenced in a study of Japanese encephalitis immunity and Zika vaccine responses. Peptide pools at about 0.9 ug/mL each stimulated CFSE-labeled PBMCs over a 6-day culture. Unfixed live CD56-CD19-CD16-CD3+CD4+ CFSE-low cells were sorted as proliferating CD4 T cells. From the 5' RACE reads, TCRdb called clonotypes with MiXCR, one entry per CDR3 protein. The sample carries about 600 distinct CDR3 sequences, about 2.2% recorded once. The specimen comprised antigen-activated CD4+ T cells from blood, cultured, sampled during a Zika inactivated vaccine study. The receptors come from an adult woman who received an inactivated Zika virus vaccine.

This clonotype was detected ten times or more. The V call is TRBV19, the J call TRBJ1-5; 8 positions match TRBD1. From germline, CDR1 is LNHDA and CDR2 SQIVND (reference sequence). The CDR3 extends over 15 amino acids. V was clipped by 5 bases and J by 2 bases; unmatched bases: 5. The CDR3 bases are TGTGCCAGTAGTCCGGACAGGGTGGGCAATCAGCCCCAGCATTTT. Residues: CASSPDRVGNQPQHF.

Within the sample, this clonotype is medium-sized. This chain links TRBV7-2 with TRBJ1-4; D is unresolved. Trimming left V 1 base short and J 0 bases short, with 6 bases between. The CDR3 loop spans 15 amino acids. Germline V gene lookup returns CDR1 SGHTA and CDR2 FQGNSA. CDR3 loop: CASSLDSSTNEKLFF. The CDR3 nucleotides read TGTGCCAGCAGCTTAGATTCCTCAACTAATGAAAAACTGTTTTTT.

This sequence joins TRBV12-3 or TRBV12-4 and TRBJ1-2, with 9 bases identical to TRBD1. V shed 6 bases, J shed 8 bases, and the junction held 4 bases outside the gene matches. The CDR3 is 12 amino acids. Here the CDR3 reads CASRTTGGGYTF. CDR3 DNA sequence: TGTGCCAGCAGAACTACAGGGGGCGGCTACACCTTC.

By frequency in the sample, this clonotype is large. V is TRBV7-9 and J is TRBJ2-1; D is uncertain. Trimming shortened V by 1 base and J by 6 bases, and 7 bases separated the two germline ends. The CDR3 spans 13 residues. Germline V gives CDR1 SEHNR, CDR2 FQNEAQ (reference sequence). The DNA for the CDR3 is TGTGCCAGCAGCTTAGTGATGAGCAATGAGCAGTTCTTC. Amino acids: CASSLVMSNEQFF.

This clonotype was detected ten times or more. This chain joins TRBV12-3 or TRBV12-4 and TRBJ2-2; possible D gene TRBD1, 6 bases. Between the trimmed V and J ends, which lost 3 bases and 5 bases, there was a span of 10 bases. The length of the CDR3 is 14 residues. Here the CDR3 reads CASSFRQGTGELFF. CDR3 DNA: TGTGCCAGCAGTTTCCGTCAGGGGACCGGGGAGCTGTTTTTT.

This clonotype is classed as medium-sized (0.01 to 0.1%). V gene TRBV10-3 combines with J gene TRBJ2-3; D ambiguous. Trimming left V 10 bases short and J 0 bases short, with 26 bases between. Germline CDR1 ENHRY, CDR2 SYGVKD. This CDR3 has 18 residues. CDR3 in amino acids: CATRSLVIAYASTDTQYF. CDR3 nucleotide sequence: TGTGCCACGCGGAGTTTGGTGATTGCTTATGCTAGCACAGATACGCAGTATTTT.

This clonotype is classed as medium-sized (0.01 to 0.1%). The chain joins TRBV28 to TRBJ2-4, with a possible D match to TRBD1 (5 bases). The CDR3 length is 14 residues. V shed 0 bases and J shed 5 bases, with 8 bases lying between them. CDR1 MDHEN and CDR2 SYDVKM come from the germline V gene. The CDR3 nucleotides read TGTGCCAGCAGTTTATGGACAGATGAAAACATTCAGTACTTC. It translates to CASSLWTDENIQYF.

In its sample, this clonotype is medium-sized. The chain joins TRBV18 to TRBJ1-2; D gene ambiguous. CDR1 KGHSH and CDR2 LQKENI come from the germline V gene. The V end was cut by 1 base, the J end by 2 bases, with 20 bases between. CDR3 size: 18 residues. The CDR3 is CASSPLIASARINYGYTF. The CDR3 DNA reads TGTGCCAGCTCACCACTTATAGCCTCGGCGAGGATCAACTATGGCTACACCTTC.

This clonotype is medium-sized (0.01 to 0.1%) within its sample. V is TRBV7-9 and J is TRBJ2-7; the D gene is possibly TRBD1 (5 bases). In germline, CDR1 is SEHNR, CDR2 FQNEAQ (reference sequence). The V end lost 5 bases, the J end lost 2 bases, and 13 bases lay between the germline ends. The CDR3 has 14 residues. CDR3 amino acids: CASSPRQRPYEQYF. CDR3 DNA: TGTGCCAGCAGCCCTCGACAGCGCCCCTACGAGCAGTACTTC.

In its sample, this clonotype is medium-sized (0.01 to 0.1%). The chain uses TRBV5-1 and TRBJ2-7; TRBD1 might be the D (6 bases). The CDR3 runs 14 residues. Germline V gene data show CDR1 as SGHRS and CDR2 as YFSETQ. V was trimmed by 4 bases and J by 4 bases, leaving 15 bases between them. CDR3 sequence (DNA): TGCGCCAGCAGCCTTGGACAGCCCATTTACGAGCAGTACTTC. It codes for CASSLGQPIYEQYF.